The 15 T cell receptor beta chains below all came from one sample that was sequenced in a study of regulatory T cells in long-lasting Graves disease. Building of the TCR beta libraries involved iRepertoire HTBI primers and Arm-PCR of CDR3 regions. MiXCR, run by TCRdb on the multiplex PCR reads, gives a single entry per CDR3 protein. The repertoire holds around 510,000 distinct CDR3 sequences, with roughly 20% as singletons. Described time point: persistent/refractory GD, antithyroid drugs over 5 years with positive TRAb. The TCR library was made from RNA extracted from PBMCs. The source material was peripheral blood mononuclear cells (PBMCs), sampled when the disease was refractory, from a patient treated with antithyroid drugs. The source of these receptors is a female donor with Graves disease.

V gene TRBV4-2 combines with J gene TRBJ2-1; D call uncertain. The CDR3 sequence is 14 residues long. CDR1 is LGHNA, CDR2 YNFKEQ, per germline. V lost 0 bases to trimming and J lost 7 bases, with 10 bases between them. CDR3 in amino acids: CASSQESLVNEQFF. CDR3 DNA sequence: TGTGCCAGCAGCCAAGAAAGTCTAGTTAATGAGCAGTTCTTC.

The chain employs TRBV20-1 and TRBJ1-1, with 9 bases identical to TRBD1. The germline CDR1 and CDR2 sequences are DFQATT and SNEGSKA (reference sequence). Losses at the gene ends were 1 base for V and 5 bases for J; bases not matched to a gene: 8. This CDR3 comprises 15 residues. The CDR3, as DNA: TGCAGTGCTAGAGCTCCCGGACAGGGGAAGACTGAAGCTTTCTTT. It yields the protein CSARAPGQGKTEAFF.

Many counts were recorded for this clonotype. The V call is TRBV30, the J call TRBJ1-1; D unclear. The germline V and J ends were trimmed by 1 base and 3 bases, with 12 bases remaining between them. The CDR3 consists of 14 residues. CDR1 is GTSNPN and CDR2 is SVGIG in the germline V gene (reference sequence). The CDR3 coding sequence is TGTGCCTGGAGTGGAACTATCCTCGACACTGAAGCTTTCTTT. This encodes CAWSGTILDTEAFF. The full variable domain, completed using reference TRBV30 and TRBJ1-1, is SQTIHQWPATLVQPVGSPLSLECTVEGTSNPNLYWYRQAAGRGLQLLFYSVGIGQISSEVPQNLSASRPQDRQFILSSKKLLLSDSGFYLCAWSGTILDTEAFFGQGTRLTVV.

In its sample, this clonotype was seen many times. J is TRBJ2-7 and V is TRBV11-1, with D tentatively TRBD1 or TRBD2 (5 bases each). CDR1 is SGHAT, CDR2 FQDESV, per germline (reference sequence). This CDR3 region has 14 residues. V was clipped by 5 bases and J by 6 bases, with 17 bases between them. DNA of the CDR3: TGTGCCAGCAGCACCGGGACCTACATCGGCGAGCAGTACTTC. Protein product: CASSTGTYIGEQYF.

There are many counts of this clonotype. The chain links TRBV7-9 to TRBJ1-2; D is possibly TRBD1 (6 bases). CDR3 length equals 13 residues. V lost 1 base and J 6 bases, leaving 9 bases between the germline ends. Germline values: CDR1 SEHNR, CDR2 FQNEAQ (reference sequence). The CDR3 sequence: CASSLDTGNGYTF. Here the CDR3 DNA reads TGTGCCAGCAGCTTAGATACAGGGAATGGCTACACCTTC.

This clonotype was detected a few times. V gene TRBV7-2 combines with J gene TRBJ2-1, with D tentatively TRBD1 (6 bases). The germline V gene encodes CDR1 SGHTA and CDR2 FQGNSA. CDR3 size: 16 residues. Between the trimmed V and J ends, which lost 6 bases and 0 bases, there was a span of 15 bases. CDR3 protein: CASSPRQAFSYNEQFF. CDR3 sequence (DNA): TGTGCCAGCAGTCCCCGACAGGCGTTCTCCTACAATGAGCAGTTCTTC.

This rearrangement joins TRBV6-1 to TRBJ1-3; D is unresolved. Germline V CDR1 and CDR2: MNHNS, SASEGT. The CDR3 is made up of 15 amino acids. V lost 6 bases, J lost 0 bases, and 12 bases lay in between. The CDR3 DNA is TGTGCCAGCAGCGCCGGGCCCCACTCTGGAAACACCATATATTTT. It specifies CASSAGPHSGNTIYF.

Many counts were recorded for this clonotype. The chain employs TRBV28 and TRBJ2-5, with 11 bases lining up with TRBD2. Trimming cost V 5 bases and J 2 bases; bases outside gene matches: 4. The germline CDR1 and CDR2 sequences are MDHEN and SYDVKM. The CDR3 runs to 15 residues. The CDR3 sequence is CASSPLAGAQETQYF. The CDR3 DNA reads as TGTGCCAGCAGTCCACTAGCGGGAGCACAAGAGACCCAGTACTTC.

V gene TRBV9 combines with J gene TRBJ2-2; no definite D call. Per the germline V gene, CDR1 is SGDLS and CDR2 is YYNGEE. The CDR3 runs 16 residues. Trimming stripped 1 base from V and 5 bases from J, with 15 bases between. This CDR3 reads CASSVWTVAPTGELFF. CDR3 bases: TGTGCCAGCAGCGTATGGACGGTTGCGCCGACCGGGGAGCTGTTTTTT.

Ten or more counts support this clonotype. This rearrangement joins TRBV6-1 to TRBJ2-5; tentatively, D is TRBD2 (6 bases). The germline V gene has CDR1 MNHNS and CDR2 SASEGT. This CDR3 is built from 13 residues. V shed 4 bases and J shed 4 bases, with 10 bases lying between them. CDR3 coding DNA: TGTGCCAGCAGTGGACTAGTGGGAGAGACCCAGTACTTC. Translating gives CASSGLVGETQYF.

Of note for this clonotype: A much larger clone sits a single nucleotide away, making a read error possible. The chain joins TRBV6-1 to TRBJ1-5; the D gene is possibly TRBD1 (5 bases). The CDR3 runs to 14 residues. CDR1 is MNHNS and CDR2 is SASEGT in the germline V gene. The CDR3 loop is CASHGASGNQPRHF. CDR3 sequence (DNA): TGTGCCAGTCACGGGGCGTCCGGCAATCAGCCCCGGCATTTT.

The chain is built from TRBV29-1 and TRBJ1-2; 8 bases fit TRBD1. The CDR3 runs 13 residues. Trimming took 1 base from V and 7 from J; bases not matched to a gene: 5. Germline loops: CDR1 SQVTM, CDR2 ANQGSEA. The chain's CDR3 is CSVEGDRNSGYTF. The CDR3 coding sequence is TGCAGCGTTGAAGGGGACAGGAACAGTGGCTACACCTTC.

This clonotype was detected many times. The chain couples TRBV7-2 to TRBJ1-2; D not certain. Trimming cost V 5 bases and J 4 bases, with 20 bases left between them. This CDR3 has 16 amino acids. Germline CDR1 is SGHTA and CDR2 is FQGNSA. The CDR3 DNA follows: TGTGCCAGCAGCATAGAGAGATTGACGGTTAGCTATGGCTACACCTTC. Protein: CASSIERLTVSYGYTF. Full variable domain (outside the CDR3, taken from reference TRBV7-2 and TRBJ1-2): GAGVSQSPSNKVTEKGKDVELRCDPISGHTALYWYRQSLGQGLEFLIYFQGNSAPDKSGLPSDRFSAERTGGSVSTLTIQRTQQEDSAVYLCASSIERLTVSYGYTFGSGTRLTVV.

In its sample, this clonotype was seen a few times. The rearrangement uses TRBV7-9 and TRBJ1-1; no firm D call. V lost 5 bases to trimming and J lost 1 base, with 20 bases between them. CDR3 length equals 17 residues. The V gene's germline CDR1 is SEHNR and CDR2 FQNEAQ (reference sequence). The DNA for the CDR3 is TGTGCCAGCAGCCCCGACCGCACTTCTCGTTGGAACACTGAAGCTTTCTTT. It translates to CASSPDRTSRWNTEAFF. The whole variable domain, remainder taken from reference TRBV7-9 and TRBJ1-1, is DTGVSQNPRHKITKRGQNVTFRCDPISEHNRLYWYRQTLGQGPEFLTYFQNEAQLEKSRLLSDRFSAERPKGSFSTLEIQRTEQGDSAMYLCASSPDRTSRWNTEAFFGQGTRLTVV.

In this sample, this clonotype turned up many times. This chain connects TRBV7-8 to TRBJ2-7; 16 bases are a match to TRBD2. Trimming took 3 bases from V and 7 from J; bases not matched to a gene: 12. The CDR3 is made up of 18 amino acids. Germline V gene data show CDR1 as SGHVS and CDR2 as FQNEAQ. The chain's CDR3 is CASSLSNPSGLAGGEQYF. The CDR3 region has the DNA TGTGCCAGCAGCTTGTCCAACCCCTCGGGACTAGCGGGAGGGGAGCAGTACTTC.